A single sample is the source of the 4 T cell receptor beta chains below, sequenced in a study of CD4 T cells in relation to SARS-CoV-2 and coronaviruses. Using immunoSEQ multiplex PCR, the repertoire was profiled, and TCRdb retains in-frame clones only, with some absent. The sample contains around 54,000 clones, 90% to 95% of which appear only once. The sequenced sample consisted of naive CD4+ T cells from PBMCs. Subset given: naive CD4+ T cells isolated by negative enrichment. The receptors stem from an adult with COVID-19.

The chain uses TRBV7-9 and TRBJ2-3, with 11 nucleotides matching TRBD2. Germline CDR1 is SEHNR and CDR2 is FQNEAQ (reference sequence). This CDR3 comprises 15 residues. V was pared by 3 bases and J by 2 bases, with 1 base of the junction left unmatched. DNA for the CDR3: TGTGCCAGCAGCTTGGGACTAGCGGTCACAGATACGCAGTATTTT. Amino acid sequence: CASSLGLAVTDTQYF.

This chain connects TRBV7-2 to TRBJ2-3; D unclear. CDR1 SGHTA and CDR2 FQGNSA come from the germline V gene. Trimming removed 6 bases from V and 0 bases from J, with 10 bases in between. The CDR3 covers 14 residues. CDR3 sequence (DNA): TGTGCCAGCAGACCGGGCCCAAGCACAGATACGCAGTATTTT. Translation: CASRPGPSTDTQYF.

The CDR3 sequence is CASSLGLADYNEQFF. The CDR3, as DNA: TGTGCCAGTAGTTTGGGACTAGCAGACTACAATGAGCAGTTCTTC. This chain uses TRBV19 with TRBJ2-1, with 9 bases matching TRBD2. Looked up from germline, CDR1 is LNHDA and CDR2 is SQIVND (reference sequence). The CDR3 contains 15 residues. The trim removed 5 bases at V and 3 bases at J, leaving 5 bases unmatched.

This clone occurred a few times. The chain links TRBV5-4 to TRBJ2-2, with a weak D call TRBD2 (6 bases). Between the trimmed V and J ends, which lost 1 base and 2 bases, there was a span of 9 bases. CDR1 is SGHNT and CDR2 is YYREEE in the germline V gene (reference sequence). The CDR3 contains 15 residues. The CDR3: CASSLSSANTGELFF. The CDR3 bases are TGTGCCAGCAGCTTGTCTAGCGCTAACACCGGGGAGCTGTTTTTT.